The rows below give T cell receptor beta chains drawn from one sample of a study of T-cell reconstitution after alpha-beta-depleted transplantation in children. A single record per CDR3 protein comes from TCRdb applying MiXCR to the PCR reads. Of around 600,000 distinct CDR3 sequences in the sample, 10% to 13% were seen once. The sequencing here drew on PBMCs from the stem cell graft donor, taken from the stem cell graft. The receptors originated from a human donor who donated a stem cell graft to a child with acute myeloid leukemia. CDR3s include the opening cysteine and the closing phenylalanine or tryptophan. D genes are given only for firm matches. Some rows have no size entry. The others give once, few or many, or a class for an expanded clone.

D gene | J gene | clone size | V gene | CDR3 DNA | CDR3 protein
TRBD2 | TRBJ2-1 | many | TRBV20-1 | TGCAGTGCTAGAGATCCCCAGCGGGATAACAATGAGCAGTTCTTC | CSARDPQRDNNEQFF
TRBD2 | TRBJ2-3 | few | TRBV28 | TGTGCCAGCAATACTAGCGGGAGGGGCCCAGATACGCAGTATTTT | CASNTSGRGPDTQYF
. | TRBJ2-2 | many | TRBV9 | TGTGCCAGCAGCGTAACGCTGGAGTTGAACACCGGGGAGCTGTTTTTT | CASSVTLELNTGELFF
. | TRBJ1-1 | few | TRBV20-1 | TGCAGTGCTAGAGGCCGGAGAGCGCAGAACACTGAAGCTTTCTTT | CSARGRRAQNTEAFF
TRBD2 | TRBJ2-7 | many | TRBV7-2 | TGTGCCAGCAGCTCCCGGACTAGCTCCTACGAGCAGTACTTC | CASSSRTSSYEQYF
TRBD1 | TRBJ1-2 | . | TRBV6-5 | TGTGCCAGCAGAGGTCATAATCCAGGGGGCCGCCCTTATGGCTACACCTTC | CASRGHNPGGRPYGYTF
TRBD1 | TRBJ2-7 | few | TRBV29-1 | TGCAGCGTTGCAGGGACAGGAACCTACGAGCAGTACTTC | CSVAGTGTYEQYF
. | TRBJ1-2 | . | TRBV2 | TGTGCCAGCATCGGAAGTAGGGGCGACTATGGCTACACCTTC | CASIGSRGDYGYTF
. | TRBJ2-7 | . | TRBV30 | TGTGCCTGGAGTTTTGGGCAGGGAACCTACGAGCAGTACTTC | CAWSFGQGTYEQYF
TRBD1 | TRBJ2-5 | few | TRBV6-2/TRBV6-3 | TGTGCCAGCAGTTACGGGGACAGTCCCCAAGAGACCCAGTACTTC | CASSYGDSPQETQYF
TRBD2 | TRBJ2-1 | few | TRBV30 | TGTGCCTGGTTAGCGGGAGGGCCGGGGTCCTACAATGAGCAGTTCTTC | CAWLAGGPGSYNEQFF
. | TRBJ2-3 | . | TRBV9 | TGTGCCAGCAGGCCCGCTGGGGATACGCAGTATTTT | CASRPAGDTQYF
. | TRBJ1-1 | . | TRBV28 | TGTGCCAGCAGTTTGGGAACTCGGGGGAACACTGAAGCTTTCTTT | CASSLGTRGNTEAFF
TRBD2 | TRBJ2-1 | few | TRBV5-1 | TGCGCCAGCAGCTACCCTAGACTAGCGGGAGTCGGTTACAATGAGCAGTTCTTC | CASSYPRLAGVGYNEQFF
TRBD1 | TRBJ2-1 | few | TRBV9 | TGTGCCAGCAGCATACAGGGGGCTGGGTACAATGAGCAGTTCTTC | CASSIQGAGYNEQFF
. | TRBJ2-7 | few | TRBV9 | TGTGCCAGCAGCGGCGTACGCCTCCAAGGCGAGCAGTACTTC | CASSGVRLQGEQYF
. | TRBJ2-1 | many | TRBV4-3 | TGCGCCAGCAGCCAAGACGCAACTAGATACAATGAGCAGTTCTTC | CASSQDATRYNEQFF